This T cell receptor (beta chain) was sequenced for a study of blood T cell repertoires in COVID-19. Germline lookup yields CDR1 SGHTA and CDR2 FQGNSA. V was shortened by 5 bases and J by 2 bases, with 10 bases between the two germline ends. The CDR3 runs to 13 residues. The table came from immunoSEQ multiplex PCR; TCRdb's copy has only in-frame clones and leaves some out. The sample includes some 150,000 clones, roughly 91% of them seen just once. The gene calls are TRBV7-2 and TRBJ2-7; D is possibly TRBD1 (6 bases). Sequenced input: peripheral blood. The source of this sequence is a man aged 55 to 70 with active or convalescent COVID-19. As DNA, the CDR3 is TGTGCCAGCAGCAAGGGACAAACCTACGAGCAGTACTTC. It is translated as CASSKGQTYEQYF.